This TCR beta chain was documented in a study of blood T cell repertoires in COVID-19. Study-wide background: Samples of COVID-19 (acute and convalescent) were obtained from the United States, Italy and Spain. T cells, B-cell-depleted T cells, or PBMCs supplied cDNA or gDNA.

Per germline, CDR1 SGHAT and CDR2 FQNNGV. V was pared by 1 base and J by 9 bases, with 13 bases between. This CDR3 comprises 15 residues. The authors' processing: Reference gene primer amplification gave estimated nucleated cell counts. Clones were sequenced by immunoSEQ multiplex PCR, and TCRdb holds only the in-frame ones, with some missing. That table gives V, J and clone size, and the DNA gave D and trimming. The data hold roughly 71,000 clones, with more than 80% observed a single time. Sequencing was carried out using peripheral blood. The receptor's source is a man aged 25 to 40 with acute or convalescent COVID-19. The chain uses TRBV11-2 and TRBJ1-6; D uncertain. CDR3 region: CASSLGRQVGSPLHF. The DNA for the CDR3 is TGTGCCAGCAGCTTAGGGCGGCAAGTAGGTTCACCCCTCCACTTT.